This is a list of T cell receptor beta chains from one sample in a study of T-cell reconstitution after alpha-beta-depleted transplantation in children. TCRdb re-called the PCR reads with MiXCR, one entry per CDR3 protein. The sample shows under 750,000 distinct CDR3 sequences, 20% to 25% of them seen only once. This specimen consisted of PBMCs, mostly from graft donor cells, obtained 360 days after TCRalphabeta/CD19-depleted stem cell transplant. All receptors derive from a boy less than two years old who had a stem cell transplant for acute myeloid leukemia, so the T cells may come from the graft donor. CDR3s include the opening cysteine and the closing phenylalanine or tryptophan. Fields, in order: V gene, clone size, CDR3 length, J gene, D gene, CDR3 DNA, CDR3 protein. The D gene is left open where the match is weak. Not every row has a clone size; where given, it reads once, few, many or a size class.

v_call: TRBV28
clone_size: few
cdr3_length: 13
j_call: TRBJ2-1
d_call: TRBD1
cdr3_nt: TGTGCCAGCGGGGGCAGGGGGCGCTATGAGCAGTTCTTC
cdr3_aa: CASGGRGRYEQFF

v_call: TRBV29-1
clone_size: NA
cdr3_length: 14
j_call: TRBJ2-1
d_call: NA
cdr3_nt: TGCAGCGTTCAATGGGCCCCCATCTACAATGAGCAGTTCTTC
cdr3_aa: CSVQWAPIYNEQFF

v_call: TRBV12-3/TRBV12-4
clone_size: NA
cdr3_length: 16
j_call: TRBJ1-1
d_call: TRBD1
cdr3_nt: TGTGCCAGCAGGGCTCCCGGGACAGGGTTAGTCGCTGAAGCTTTCTTT
cdr3_aa: CASRAPGTGLVAEAFF

v_call: TRBV29-1
clone_size: few
cdr3_length: 13
j_call: TRBJ2-7
d_call: NA
cdr3_nt: TGCAGTACCCTGGGGGAGATGGGCGTCGAGCAGTACTTC
cdr3_aa: CSTLGEMGVEQYF

v_call: TRBV28
clone_size: NA
cdr3_length: 14
j_call: TRBJ2-5
d_call: NA
cdr3_nt: TGTGCCAGCAGTCCACCGGGCCACCAAGAGACCCAGTACTTC
cdr3_aa: CASSPPGHQETQYF

v_call: TRBV12-3/TRBV12-4
clone_size: many
cdr3_length: 12
j_call: TRBJ1-1
d_call: NA
cdr3_nt: TGTGCCAGCACCTTAGGCGCCAGGGAAGCTTTCTTT
cdr3_aa: CASTLGAREAFF

v_call: TRBV6-1
clone_size: NA
cdr3_length: 17
j_call: TRBJ2-2
d_call: NA
cdr3_nt: TGTGCCAGCAGGTCATGGGGGGGCCTTTCATATTCCGGGGAGCTGTTTTTT
cdr3_aa: CASRSWGGLSYSGELFF

v_call: TRBV5-8
clone_size: NA
cdr3_length: 16
j_call: TRBJ2-7
d_call: TRBD1
cdr3_nt: TGTGCCAGCAGCTTGGTGGGGACAGGGTGGTCCTACGAGCAGTACTTC
cdr3_aa: CASSLVGTGWSYEQYF

v_call: TRBV12-3/TRBV12-4
clone_size: NA
cdr3_length: 16
j_call: TRBJ2-5
d_call: TRBD2
cdr3_nt: TGTGCCAGCAGCCAGGGACTAGCGGGGGGAGAAGAGACCCAGTACTTC
cdr3_aa: CASSQGLAGGEETQYF

v_call: TRBV4-3
clone_size: NA
cdr3_length: 14
j_call: TRBJ1-6
d_call: NA
cdr3_nt: TGCGCCAGCAGCATTACAGGGAAGGGGTCACCCCTCCACTTT
cdr3_aa: CASSITGKGSPLHF

v_call: TRBV20-1
clone_size: NA
cdr3_length: 16
j_call: TRBJ2-7
d_call: NA
cdr3_nt: TGCAGTGCTATCGCCTCCGTTCATCCCAACTCCTACGAGCAGTACTTC
cdr3_aa: CSAIASVHPNSYEQYF

v_call: TRBV6-5
clone_size: few
cdr3_length: 15
j_call: TRBJ2-5
d_call: NA
cdr3_nt: TGTGCCAGCAGTTACTCGATAGGTTTAGGAGAGACCCAGTACTTC
cdr3_aa: CASSYSIGLGETQYF

v_call: TRBV27
clone_size: many
cdr3_length: 15
j_call: TRBJ1-5
d_call: NA
cdr3_nt: TGTGCCAGCTGGACAGTGAGGGGTAGCAATCAGCCCCAGCATTTT
cdr3_aa: CASWTVRGSNQPQHF

v_call: TRBV7-9
clone_size: few
cdr3_length: 15
j_call: TRBJ2-2
d_call: NA
cdr3_nt: TGTGCCAGCAGCGGAGGGACAGCCCTCACCGGGGAGCTGTTTTTT
cdr3_aa: CASSGGTALTGELFF

v_call: TRBV4-3
clone_size: few
cdr3_length: 18
j_call: TRBJ2-3
d_call: NA
cdr3_nt: TGCGCCAGCAGCCAAGATCAGGAGACTAGGGGGGCGCAAGATACGCAGTATTTT
cdr3_aa: CASSQDQETRGAQDTQYF

v_call: TRBV6-7
clone_size: many
cdr3_length: 17
j_call: TRBJ2-5
d_call: NA
cdr3_nt: TGTGCCAGCAGTTACTCGAAGAACAGGGAGGGTAAAGAGACCCAGTACTTC
cdr3_aa: CASSYSKNREGKETQYF

v_call: TRBV6-2/TRBV6-3
clone_size: few
cdr3_length: 15
j_call: TRBJ2-1
d_call: TRBD2
cdr3_nt: TGTGCCAGCACCAACGGACTAGCGGGGGTGGTTGAGCAGTTCTTC
cdr3_aa: CASTNGLAGVVEQFF

v_call: TRBV6-4
clone_size: many
cdr3_length: 16
j_call: TRBJ2-1
d_call: TRBD2
cdr3_nt: TGTGCCAGCAGCCTCGCCGGGACTAGCACCCCCCATGAGCAGTTCTTC
cdr3_aa: CASSLAGTSTPHEQFF

v_call: TRBV7-2
clone_size: many
cdr3_length: 16
j_call: TRBJ2-2
d_call: TRBD2
cdr3_nt: TGTGCCAGCAGCTTGGGAGCGGGGGGCAACACCGGGGAGCTGTTTTTT
cdr3_aa: CASSLGAGGNTGELFF

v_call: TRBV29-1
clone_size: many
cdr3_length: 15
j_call: TRBJ2-7
d_call: TRBD1
cdr3_nt: TGCAGCGTTGAAGGCGGACAGGGAGCCTCCTACGAGCAGTACTTC
cdr3_aa: CSVEGGQGASYEQYF

v_call: TRBV7-9
clone_size: NA
cdr3_length: 13
j_call: TRBJ1-1
d_call: NA
cdr3_nt: TGTGCCACGGAAGGACAAGCGAACACTGAAGCTTTCTTT
cdr3_aa: CATEGQANTEAFF

v_call: TRBV20-1
clone_size: NA
cdr3_length: 13
j_call: TRBJ1-4
d_call: NA
cdr3_nt: TGCAGTGCTAGTACACAGCTTAATGAAAAACTGTTTTTT
cdr3_aa: CSASTQLNEKLFF

v_call: TRBV4-1
clone_size: many
cdr3_length: 14
j_call: TRBJ2-1
d_call: TRBD1
cdr3_nt: TGCGCCAGCAGCCTGGGACAGGGAGAGAATGAGCAGTTCTTC
cdr3_aa: CASSLGQGENEQFF

v_call: TRBV12-3/TRBV12-4
clone_size: NA
cdr3_length: 15
j_call: TRBJ1-5
d_call: NA
cdr3_nt: TGTGCCAGCAGTTTTTATGGGGGGGCAAATCAGCCCCAGCATTTT
cdr3_aa: CASSFYGGANQPQHF

v_call: TRBV7-2
clone_size: many
cdr3_length: 17
j_call: TRBJ2-1
d_call: NA
cdr3_nt: TGTGCCAGCAGCCCCTTCCAGACTAGGGTGGGACACAATGAGCAGTTCTTC
cdr3_aa: CASSPFQTRVGHNEQFF

v_call: TRBV7-8
clone_size: few
cdr3_length: 20
j_call: TRBJ2-5
d_call: NA
cdr3_nt: TGTGCCAGCAGCTTAGCGAGAGTGGGAAATAAACTCAAGTACCAAGAGACCCAGTACTTC
cdr3_aa: CASSLARVGNKLKYQETQYF

v_call: TRBV11-2
clone_size: many
cdr3_length: 13
j_call: TRBJ2-1
d_call: NA
cdr3_nt: TGTGCCAGCAGTAAGGACATCTACAATGAGCAGTTCTTC
cdr3_aa: CASSKDIYNEQFF

v_call: TRBV29-1
clone_size: NA
cdr3_length: 14
j_call: TRBJ2-3
d_call: NA
cdr3_nt: TGCAGCGTTGAACGGGGGGCGAGCGCAGATACGCAGTATTTT
cdr3_aa: CSVERGASADTQYF

v_call: TRBV20-1
clone_size: few
cdr3_length: 19
j_call: TRBJ2-3
d_call: NA
cdr3_nt: TGCAGTGCTAGAGATCTCCCCGGACGGGCTAACCGCACCCCAGATACGCAGTATTTT
cdr3_aa: CSARDLPGRANRTPDTQYF

v_call: TRBV20-1
clone_size: once
cdr3_length: 15
j_call: TRBJ2-3
d_call: NA
cdr3_nt: TGCAGTGCTAGGGATGCCGGGTCCTCGCGGGATACGCAGTATTTT
cdr3_aa: CSARDAGSSRDTQYF

v_call: TRBV11-2
clone_size: few
cdr3_length: 12
j_call: TRBJ2-5
d_call: TRBD2
cdr3_nt: TGTGCCAGCAGGGGACTAGCGGAGACCCAGTACTTC
cdr3_aa: CASRGLAETQYF

v_call: TRBV4-3
clone_size: NA
cdr3_length: 14
j_call: TRBJ2-7
d_call: NA
cdr3_nt: TGCGCCAGCAGCCGTTGGGACGGTCCCTACGAGCAGTACTTC
cdr3_aa: CASSRWDGPYEQYF

v_call: TRBV28
clone_size: many
cdr3_length: 14
j_call: TRBJ2-5
d_call: NA
cdr3_nt: TGTGCCAGCAGAACCAGAAAAGCCCAAGAGACCCAGTACTTC
cdr3_aa: CASRTRKAQETQYF

v_call: TRBV6-1
clone_size: NA
cdr3_length: 15
j_call: TRBJ2-7
d_call: TRBD1
cdr3_nt: TGTGCCAGCAGCCCCACAGGGGGCGGCTCCTACGAGCAGTACTTC
cdr3_aa: CASSPTGGGSYEQYF

v_call: TRBV6-1
clone_size: NA
cdr3_length: 13
j_call: TRBJ1-4
d_call: TRBD1
cdr3_nt: TGTGCCAGCAGCATCGGACAGGAGGAAAAACTGTTTTTT
cdr3_aa: CASSIGQEEKLFF

v_call: TRBV6-1
clone_size: NA
cdr3_length: 14
j_call: TRBJ2-5
d_call: TRBD1
cdr3_nt: TGTGCCACCCAGAGAAGGACAGGGGTAGAGACCCAGTACTTC
cdr3_aa: CATQRRTGVETQYF

v_call: TRBV6-1
clone_size: NA
cdr3_length: 14
j_call: TRBJ1-5
d_call: NA
cdr3_nt: TGTGCCAGCAGGGCGGGGACTGCCCGTCAGCCCCAGCATTTT
cdr3_aa: CASRAGTARQPQHF

v_call: TRBV20-1
clone_size: few
cdr3_length: 13
j_call: TRBJ2-7
d_call: TRBD1
cdr3_nt: TGCAGTGCTAGACGGACAGGGGGTTACGAGCAGTACTTC
cdr3_aa: CSARRTGGYEQYF

v_call: TRBV7-2
clone_size: NA
cdr3_length: 15
j_call: TRBJ2-2
d_call: NA
cdr3_nt: TGTGCCAGCAGCATCCGGGACCTCGGGACCGGGGAGCTGTTTTTT
cdr3_aa: CASSIRDLGTGELFF

v_call: TRBV20-1
clone_size: NA
cdr3_length: 13
j_call: TRBJ2-7
d_call: TRBD1
cdr3_nt: TGCAGTGCTATAACAGGGGTTTCCTACGAGCAGTACTTC
cdr3_aa: CSAITGVSYEQYF

v_call: TRBV29-1
clone_size: NA
cdr3_length: 14
j_call: TRBJ1-1
d_call: TRBD1
cdr3_nt: TGCAGCGCCATCAGACAGGGCCGGAACACTGAAGCTTTCTTT
cdr3_aa: CSAIRQGRNTEAFF

v_call: TRBV4-3
clone_size: NA
cdr3_length: 19
j_call: TRBJ2-3
d_call: TRBD2
cdr3_nt: TGCGCCAGCAGCCGCTACCCCCCACTAGCGCTTACTAGCACAGATACGCAGTATTTT
cdr3_aa: CASSRYPPLALTSTDTQYF

v_call: TRBV20-1
clone_size: many
cdr3_length: 16
j_call: TRBJ2-1
d_call: TRBD1
cdr3_nt: TGCAGTGCTAGAATCTGGATAGACAGGGTTTTTGGTGAGCAGTTCTTC
cdr3_aa: CSARIWIDRVFGEQFF

v_call: TRBV7-9
clone_size: NA
cdr3_length: 15
j_call: TRBJ2-1
d_call: NA
cdr3_nt: TGTGCCAGCAGCCCGGGCCATGTGTCCTACAATGAGCAGTTCTTC
cdr3_aa: CASSPGHVSYNEQFF

v_call: TRBV29-1
clone_size: many
cdr3_length: 12
j_call: TRBJ1-1
d_call: NA
cdr3_nt: TGCAGCGTATTTATAGGGTCCTCCGTAGCTTTCTTT
cdr3_aa: CSVFIGSSVAFF

v_call: TRBV20-1
clone_size: many
cdr3_length: 12
j_call: TRBJ2-3
d_call: NA
cdr3_nt: TGCAGTGCTAGTCCGGGAACAGATACGCAGTATTTT
cdr3_aa: CSASPGTDTQYF

v_call: TRBV20-1
clone_size: few
cdr3_length: 15
j_call: TRBJ2-1
d_call: TRBD2
cdr3_nt: TGCAGTGCTGAGACGGGACTAGCGGGGGAGAATGAGCAGTTCTTC
cdr3_aa: CSAETGLAGENEQFF

v_call: TRBV20-1
clone_size: NA
cdr3_length: 16
j_call: TRBJ2-3
d_call: TRBD1
cdr3_nt: TGCAGTGCTAGAGATATCGTACAGGGGTCGGCAGATACGCAGTATTTT
cdr3_aa: CSARDIVQGSADTQYF

v_call: TRBV24-1
clone_size: many
cdr3_length: 15
j_call: TRBJ2-2
d_call: NA
cdr3_nt: TGTGCCACCAGTGATTCGGGGACCTTCACCGGGGAGCTGTTTTTT
cdr3_aa: CATSDSGTFTGELFF

v_call: TRBV7-2
clone_size: NA
cdr3_length: 15
j_call: TRBJ2-1
d_call: NA
cdr3_nt: TGTGCCAGCAGCCTCCAGGGACTGACCTACAATGAGCAGTTCTTC
cdr3_aa: CASSLQGLTYNEQFF

v_call: TRBV10-3
clone_size: NA
cdr3_length: 15
j_call: TRBJ2-1
d_call: NA
cdr3_nt: TGTGCCATCGGGGGTGACAGAATAGGAGGCAATGAGCAGTTCTTC
cdr3_aa: CAIGGDRIGGNEQFF

v_call: TRBV29-1
clone_size: many
cdr3_length: 13
j_call: TRBJ1-1
d_call: TRBD1
cdr3_nt: TGCAGCGTGACAGGGCGGTTGAACACTGAAGCTTTCTTT
cdr3_aa: CSVTGRLNTEAFF

v_call: TRBV13
clone_size: NA
cdr3_length: 17
j_call: TRBJ2-1
d_call: TRBD2
cdr3_nt: TGTGCCAGCAGCCTCAAGGGCGGGGGGGCCGCAGGAAATGAGCAGTTCTTC
cdr3_aa: CASSLKGGGAAGNEQFF

v_call: TRBV20-1
clone_size: few
cdr3_length: 14
j_call: TRBJ2-5
d_call: NA
cdr3_nt: TGCAGTGCTAGAGATCGAAAGGGGCAAGAGACCCAGTACTTC
cdr3_aa: CSARDRKGQETQYF

v_call: TRBV11-2
clone_size: many
cdr3_length: 17
j_call: TRBJ2-1
d_call: NA
cdr3_nt: TGTGCCAGCAGCCCCCAGGTAGGGCTCCGAACGCACAATGAGCAGTTCTTC
cdr3_aa: CASSPQVGLRTHNEQFF